The 27 T cell receptor beta chains in this list originate from one sample, sequenced in a study of blood T cell repertoires in COVID-19 (dated by TCRdb to the early 2020s). The library was made by the immunoSEQ multiplex PCR assay. This is the immuneACCESS table as TCRdb keeps it, with only in-frame sequences that have V and J called. A part of the clones is gone; compared with another copy, unresolved V genes explain less than half, and the rest is unexplained. The sample data list around 200,000 clones, and around 84% of these were observed just once. Roughly 3.2% of the sample goes to the ten largest clones. Sequenced: PBMCs or T cells enriched from blood (not recorded which). These receptors were obtained from a woman younger than 45 who had recovered from COVID-19.

This sequence joins TRBV12-5 and TRBJ2-3; D gene uncertain. Germline V gene data show CDR1 as LGHNT and CDR2 as FRNRAP. V was trimmed by 4 bases and J by 1 base, leaving 9 bases between them. This CDR3 has 14 residues. CDR3 in DNA: TGTGCTAGTGGTTCCTCCTACCGCACAGATACGCAGTATTTT. Translation gives CASGSSYRTDTQYF.

The J gene is TRBJ2-7, the V gene TRBV28, with 8 bases fitting TRBD1. Germline lookup yields CDR1 MDHEN and CDR2 SYDVKM. The CDR3 extends over 14 amino acids. Germline trimming cut 2 bases from V and 7 bases from J; bases unmatched to any gene: 7. CDR3 bases: TGTGCCAGCAGTTTAGGACAGGGACCCTGGGAGCAGTACTTC. Translating it yields CASSLGQGPWEQYF.

The chain combines TRBV28 with TRBJ1-1; 8 nucleotides agree with TRBD1. This CDR3 spans 13 amino acids. The V segment lost 6 bases and the J segment 8 bases; nucleotides outside the gene matches: 8. Germline CDR1 MDHEN, CDR2 SYDVKM. The CDR3: CASSPADRGEAFF. CDR3 DNA: TGTGCCAGCAGCCCAGCCGACAGGGGAGAAGCTTTCTTT.

The CDR3 bases are TGTGCCAGCAGCTTAGATGGACAGGGCAACTATGGCTACACCTTC. Translation: CASSLDGQGNYGYTF. The rearrangement joins TRBV7-9 to TRBJ1-2; 8 bases align to TRBD1. From germline, CDR1 is SEHNR and CDR2 FQNEAQ (reference sequence). This CDR3 is 15 amino acids long. V was pared by 1 base and J by 2 bases, with 3 bases of the junction left unmatched. Looking up the rest from reference TRBV7-9 and TRBJ1-2 gives the full variable domain: DTGVSQNPRHKITKRGQNVTFRCDPISEHNRLYWYRQTLGQGPEFLTYFQNEAQLEKSRLLSDRFSAERPKGSFSTLEIQRTEQGDSAMYLCASSLDGQGNYGYTFGSGTRLTVV.

The rearrangement links TRBV7-9 to TRBJ1-4; D call uncertain. The CDR3 is made up of 15 amino acids. V lost 0 bases, J lost 8 bases, and 13 bases lay in between. Germline lookup yields CDR1 SEHNR and CDR2 FQNEAQ (reference sequence). The DNA for the CDR3 is TGTGCCAGCAGCTTAGCGGTGGGTGGGAGCGAAAAACTGTTTTTT. Its protein product is CASSLAVGGSEKLFF. Supplemented by reference TRBV7-9 and TRBJ1-4, the full variable domain reads DTGVSQNPRHKITKRGQNVTFRCDPISEHNRLYWYRQTLGQGPEFLTYFQNEAQLEKSRLLSDRFSAERPKGSFSTLEIQRTEQGDSAMYLCASSLAVGGSEKLFFGSGTQLSVL.

The V call is TRBV5-4, the J call TRBJ1-6, with 10 nucleotides matching TRBD1. The germline CDR1 and CDR2 sequences are SGHNT and YYREEE (reference sequence). This CDR3 comprises 17 residues. The J segment lost 9 bases and the V segment lost 0 bases, leaving 9 bases of the junction unmatched. The CDR3 reads CASSLAGTGAGGSPLHF. The CDR3 bases are TGTGCCAGCAGCTTGGCTGGGACAGGGGCCGGTGGTTCACCCCTCCACTTT. Variable domain in full (rest from reference TRBV5-4 and TRBJ1-6): ETGVTQSPTHLIKTRGQQVTLRCSSQSGHNTVSWYQQALGQGPQFIFQYYREEENGRGNFPPRFSGLQFPNYSSELNVNALELDDSALYLCASSLAGTGAGGSPLHFGNGTRLTVT.

Remarks on this clone: The sample contains more than one DNA sequence encoding this CDR3. DNA of the CDR3: TGTGCCAGCAGACTTCTTAACTATGGCTACACCTTC. The encoded protein is CASRLLNYGYTF. V gene TRBV28 combines with J gene TRBJ1-2; D gene unclear. Between the trimmed V and J ends, which lost 6 bases and 1 base, there was a span of 6 bases. The CDR3 has 12 amino acids. Germline CDR1 MDHEN, CDR2 SYDVKM.

This clone was counted a single time. The chain carries TRBV19 and TRBJ2-5, with 7 bases matching TRBD1. V shed 3 bases, J shed 3 bases, and the junction held 7 bases outside the gene matches. The CDR3 runs to 15 residues. The germline V gene has CDR1 LNHDA and CDR2 SQIVND (reference sequence). The CDR3 spells CASSIVGQGEETQYF. CDR3 DNA sequence: TGTGCCAGTAGTATCGTGGGTCAGGGGGAAGAGACCCAGTACTTC.

The chain recombines TRBV7-2 with TRBJ1-2, with 8 bases that match TRBD1. V was pared by 0 bases and J by 13 bases, with 7 bases of the junction left unmatched. This CDR3 region has 13 residues. CDR1 and CDR2 from the germline V gene are SGHTA and FQGNSA. The CDR3 sequence is CASSLAVTGESTF. CDR3 DNA: TGTGCCAGCAGCTTAGCAGTGACAGGGGAGAGCACCTTC.

The V call is TRBV6-1, the J call TRBJ1-1, with 8 bases matching TRBD1. CDR1 is MNHNS, CDR2 SASEGT, per germline. With V trimmed by 2 bases and J by 3 bases, 5 bases remained unmatched. CDR3 length: 15 residues. In DNA form, the CDR3 reads TGTGCCAGCAGTGAATGGACAGGGAGGGACACTGAAGCTTTCTTT. Residues: CASSEWTGRDTEAFF.

This clone appeared once. The gene calls are TRBV10-3 and TRBJ2-3, with 14 bases lining up with TRBD2. Germline V gene lookup returns CDR1 ENHRY and CDR2 SYGVKD. V dropped 4 bases and J dropped 4; count of bases not matched to a gene: 1. There are 15 residues in the CDR3. The CDR3 is CAISGLAGGPDTQYF. The CDR3 DNA sequence: TGTGCCATCAGTGGACTAGCGGGGGGGCCAGATACGCAGTATTTT.

The chain employs TRBV7-6 and TRBJ2-5; TRBD2 agrees at 8 bases. This CDR3 has 17 amino acids. The V gene end was trimmed by 3 bases and the J gene end by 1 base; junction bases not matched to a gene: 10. Germline V CDR1 and CDR2: SGHVS, FNYEAQ. CDR3 residues: CASSLEASGSIQETQYF. The CDR3 coding sequence is TGTGCCAGCAGCTTGGAGGCTAGCGGGTCAATCCAAGAGACCCAGTACTTC.

This chain joins TRBV15 and TRBJ2-6; no clear D. Germline V lookup: CDR1 LNHNV, CDR2 YYDKDF (reference sequence). The V and J ends lost 0 bases and 10 bases respectively, with 4 bases between them. The CDR3 length is 12 residues. The chain's CDR3 is CATSRDLNVLTF. The CDR3 DNA sequence: TGTGCCACCAGCAGAGATCTTAACGTCCTGACTTTC.

The rearrangement joins TRBV24-1 to TRBJ2-5, with 9 bases matching TRBD1. Losses at the gene ends were 4 bases for V and 4 bases for J; bases not matched to a gene: 6. The CDR3 totals 15 residues. CDR1 and CDR2 from the germline V gene are KGHDR and SFDVKD. The CDR3 DNA reads TGTGCCACCAGTGACGGACAGGGGAGAACAGAGACCCAGTACTTC. It yields the protein CATSDGQGRTETQYF.

The chain recombines TRBV28 with TRBJ2-7; TRBD2 matches 10 bases. Unmatched junction bases numbered 6, after V lost 10 bases and J lost 0 bases. CDR1 MDHEN and CDR2 SYDVKM come from the germline V gene. The CDR3 spans 14 residues. The DNA for the CDR3 is TGTGCCACTGTTCCTAGCGGGAGCTCCTACGAGCAGTACTTC. Protein sequence: CATVPSGSSYEQYF.

The chain carries TRBV30 and TRBJ2-5, with unresolved D. This CDR3 comprises 15 residues. Germline V CDR1 and CDR2: GTSNPN, SVGIG (reference sequence). V lost 0 bases and J lost 5, with 16 bases in between. As DNA, the CDR3 is TGTGCCTGGAGTGTCAGTTACGTCCTGCCGGAGACCCAGTACTTC. Its translation: CAWSVSYVLPETQYF. Full variable domain (missing parts from reference TRBV30 and TRBJ2-5): SQTIHQWPATLVQPVGSPLSLECTVEGTSNPNLYWYRQAAGRGLQLLFYSVGIGQISSEVPQNLSASRPQDRQFILSSKKLLLSDSGFYLCAWSVSYVLPETQYFGPGTRLLVL.

This clone was seen a handful of times. This sequence joins TRBV9 and TRBJ2-7; 10 bases line up with TRBD2. CDR3 length: 16 amino acids. Unmatched junction bases numbered 8, after V lost 3 bases and J lost 2 bases. Germline V gives CDR1 SGDLS, CDR2 YYNGEE. CDR3 coding DNA: TGTGCCAGCAGCGAGGCTAGCGGGAGACGGACCTACGAGCAGTACTTC. Translated: CASSEASGRRTYEQYF.

The rearrangement uses TRBV2 and TRBJ2-3, with D possibly matching TRBD2 (5 bases). Germline lookup yields CDR1 SNHLY and CDR2 FYNNEI. Trimming took 6 bases from V and 2 from J, leaving 9 bases between them. CDR3 length equals 13 residues. The CDR3 nucleotides are TGTGCCAGCAGAGCGGCCCTCACAGATACGCAGTATTTT. Residues: CASRAALTDTQYF.

Notes on this clone: A junction boundary mismatches the germline segment, possibly from a read error. The rearrangement uses TRBV30 and TRBJ2-7; 7 nucleotides line up with TRBD2. This CDR3 has 12 amino acids. The germline CDR1 and CDR2 sequences are GTSNPN and SVGIG (reference sequence). CDR3 DNA: TGTGCCTGGAGTGGGGCACCGAGCGGGACCAACTTC. Its translation: CAWSGAPSGTNF.

There are a few counts of this clone. The rearrangement links TRBV28 to TRBJ2-7; D is unresolved. Trimming shortened V by 8 bases and J by 0 bases, and 8 bases separated the two germline ends. CDR1 and CDR2 (germline): MDHEN, SYDVKM. The CDR3 totals 12 residues. CDR3 in DNA: TGTGCCAGCTCCTACAGCTCCTACGAGCAGTACTTC. Residues: CASSYSSYEQYF.

The V gene is TRBV24-1, the J gene TRBJ2-2; 11 positions agree with TRBD2. The CDR3 contains 16 residues. V lost 0 bases to trimming and J lost 6 bases; unmatched junction nucleotides: 2. Germline lookup yields CDR1 KGHDR and CDR2 SFDVKD. DNA for the CDR3: TGTGCCACCAGTGATTTGTTAGCGGGAGGGGCCGGGGAGCTGTTTTTT. Translation: CATSDLLAGGAGELFF.

The table lists this clone with a count of one. The chain recombines TRBV2 with TRBJ1-2, with a possible D match to TRBD1 (6 bases). CDR1 is SNHLY, CDR2 FYNNEI, per germline. Trimming left V 8 bases short and J 7 bases short, with 11 bases between. The CDR3 loop spans 11 amino acids. This CDR3 reads CASPARGGYTF. For the CDR3, the DNA is TGTGCCAGCCCGGCCAGGGGTGGCTACACCTTC.

The V call is TRBV15, the J call TRBJ1-2; D is perhaps TRBD1 (5 bases). Between the trimmed V and J ends, which lost 0 bases and 4 bases, there was a span of 12 bases. The CDR3 has 15 residues. Germline V CDR1 and CDR2: LNHNV, YYDKDF (reference sequence). For the CDR3, the DNA is TGTGCCACCAGCAGAGACAGGGCAAAGGGCTATGGCTACACCTTC. As protein: CATSRDRAKGYGYTF.

The chain is built from TRBV30 and TRBJ1-6; D uncertain. Trimming took off 1 base at V and 5 bases at J, with 9 bases between the two ends. Germline V lookup: CDR1 GTSNPN, CDR2 SVGIG (reference sequence). This CDR3 has 14 residues. The CDR3 coding sequence is TGTGCCTGGAGTGGGAACTACGATAATTCACCCCTCCACTTT. Its translation is CAWSGNYDNSPLHF.

The count of this clone is one. The CDR3 here is CATSRAQGAFEKLFF. CDR3 sequence (DNA): TGTGCCACCAGCAGGGCACAGGGGGCGTTTGAAAAACTGTTTTTT. The rearrangement links TRBV15 to TRBJ1-4; 9 bases line up with TRBD1. Trimming cost V 3 bases and J 7 bases; bases outside gene matches: 6. The CDR3 is 15 residues long. Germline loops: CDR1 LNHNV, CDR2 YYDKDF (reference sequence).

The chain links TRBV6-1 to TRBJ1-1; possible D gene TRBD1, 6 bases. CDR3 length equals 14 residues. In germline, CDR1 is MNHNS, CDR2 SASEGT. Trimming removed 4 bases from V and 8 bases from J, with 17 bases in between. This CDR3 is CASSAARGASEAFF. The CDR3 coding sequence is TGTGCCAGCAGTGCAGCCAGGGGTGCGTCCGAAGCTTTCTTT.

The chain carries TRBV5-1 and TRBJ2-3; possibly TRBD2 for D (5 bases). The CDR3 runs to 16 residues. Per germline, CDR1 SGHRS and CDR2 YFSETQ. Trimming removed 0 bases at V and 4 bases at J, with 15 bases between. In nucleotides, the CDR3 is TGCGCCAGCAGCTTGGAAGGAGACTATTATGCAGATACGCAGTATTTT. Protein: CASSLEGDYYADTQYF.